Below are 11 T cell receptor beta chains sequenced from a single sample in a study of cytomegalovirus exposure and HLA in healthy donors (dated by TCRdb to 2016 to 2017). Libraries were constructed by the immunoSEQ multiplex PCR assay. For the multiplex PCR, a mixture combining 60 forward primers for TCR Vbeta segments and 13 reverse primers for TCR Jbeta segments was used. This is the immuneACCESS table as TCRdb keeps it, with only in-frame sequences that have V and J called. A part of the clones is gone; compared with another copy, unresolved V genes explain less than half, and the rest is unexplained. The table held for this sample gives around 50,000 clones. Approximately 6.5% of the sample is in the top ten clones. The sample consisted of PBMCs. Receptors were obtained from a middle-aged woman in good health and CMV-seronegative.

The rearrangement joins TRBV5-1 to TRBJ1-1; possibly TRBD1 for D (5 bases). The CDR3 length is 16 residues. The germline CDR1 and CDR2 sequences are SGHRS and YFSETQ. Trimming removed 0 bases from V and 3 bases from J, with 15 bases in between. CDR3 loop: CASSLESPGRDTEAFF. The CDR3 DNA reads as TGCGCCAGCAGCTTGGAATCCCCAGGGAGGGACACTGAAGCTTTCTTT.

The chain couples TRBV19 to TRBJ1-5; no clear D gene. V was cut by 10 bases and J by 8 bases, with 15 bases left in between. Germline V CDR1 and CDR2: LNHDA, SQIVND (reference sequence). This CDR3 contains 12 residues. This CDR3 reads CATDRLGEPQHF. DNA of the CDR3: TGTGCCACCGACCGCCTCGGGGAGCCCCAGCATTTT.

The chain is built from TRBV6-1 and TRBJ2-7; tentative D call: TRBD2 (6 bases). This CDR3 spans 16 amino acids. Germline V gene data show CDR1 as MNHNS and CDR2 as SASEGT. Trimming took off 4 bases at V and 3 bases at J, with 19 bases between the two ends. The CDR3 spells CASSGEPGRGIYEQYF. In DNA form, the CDR3 reads TGTGCCAGCAGTGGAGAACCGGGACGGGGGATCTACGAGCAGTACTTC.

The rearrangement joins TRBV5-4 to TRBJ1-6, with D unclear. This CDR3 spans 15 amino acids. Trimming pared 2 bases from V and 5 bases from J, leaving 11 bases between. Germline CDR1 reads SGHNT; CDR2 reads YYREEE (reference sequence). This chain's CDR3 is CASSLEVPNNSPLHF. The CDR3 DNA reads as TGTGCCAGCAGCTTAGAGGTGCCCAATAATTCACCCCTCCACTTT.

This chain uses TRBV7-7 with TRBJ2-1, with 9 bases lining up with TRBD2. The CDR3 sequence is 15 residues long. V shed 1 base and J 4 bases; nucleotides not matched to a gene: 2. From germline, CDR1 is SSHAT and CDR2 FNYEAQ (reference sequence). CDR3 coding DNA: TGTGCCAGCAGCTTAGAACTAGCGGGTTACAATGAGCAGTTCTTC. Translation gives CASSLELAGYNEQFF.

This sequence joins TRBV28 and TRBJ1-5, with TRBD1 matching 8 bases. CDR3 size: 16 residues. Trimming took 4 bases from V and 6 from J; bases not matched to a gene: 11. The germline gives CDR1 MDHEN, CDR2 SYDVKM. CDR3 sequence (DNA): TGTGCCAGCAGTTATTATGGACAGGGAGGCTTTCAGCCCCAGCATTTT. This gives the protein CASSYYGQGGFQPQHF.

V usage is TRBV30 and J usage is TRBJ2-1, with TRBD1 identical over 8 bases. This CDR3 region has 14 residues. Losses at the gene ends were 5 bases for V and 3 bases for J; bases not matched to a gene: 6. Germline lookup yields CDR1 GTSNPN and CDR2 SVGIG (reference sequence). The CDR3 DNA reads as TGTGCCTGGCAGGGGGCAAGCGGCTACAATGAGCAGTTCTTC. Its protein is CAWQGASGYNEQFF.

The gene calls are TRBV4-2 and TRBJ2-6; D ambiguous. With 1 base removed from V and 0 bases from J, the gap between germline ends came to 7 bases. The germline V gene encodes CDR1 LGHNA and CDR2 YNFKEQ. The CDR3 has 16 amino acids. The CDR3 is CASSQGPYSGANVLTF. The CDR3 DNA reads TGTGCCAGCAGCCAAGGCCCCTACTCTGGGGCCAACGTCCTGACTTTC.

The chain uses TRBV18 and TRBJ2-7; 9 bases map to TRBD1. The ends lost 6 bases at V and 12 bases at J; junction bases unmatched: 12. The CDR3 runs 13 residues. Germline CDR1 is KGHSH and CDR2 is LQKENI. In DNA form, the CDR3 reads TGTGCCAGCTCCCCGGACAGGGGAGGGTCACTGTACTTC. Protein: CASSPDRGGSLYF. Filled out from reference TRBV18 and TRBJ2-7, the complete variable domain reads NAGVMQNPRHLVRRRGQEARLRCSPMKGHSHVYWYRQLPEEGLKFMVYLQKENIIDESGMPKERFSAEFPKEGPSILRIQQVVRGDSAAYFCASSPDRGGSLYFGPGTRLTVT.

This sequence joins TRBV4-3 and TRBJ1-4, with 8 bases fitting TRBD1. The CDR3 has 17 amino acids. Trimming cost V 0 bases and J 8 bases; bases outside gene matches: 11. Germline lookup yields CDR1 LGHNA and CDR2 YSLEER. The CDR3 DNA follows: TGCGCCAGCAGCCAAGACCCGGCCGGGACAGGCGTGGAAAAACTGTTTTTT. This encodes CASSQDPAGTGVEKLFF.

CDR3 nucleotide sequence: TGTGCCAGCTCACACGGACAGGGGCCCCCAGCCCAGTACTTC. Translating it yields CASSHGQGPPAQYF. V is TRBV18 and J is TRBJ2-5; 9 nucleotides match TRBD1. Per germline, CDR1 KGHSH and CDR2 LQKENI. The CDR3 runs 14 residues. Trimming removed 4 bases from V and 9 bases from J; junction bases left unmatched: 9.